One sample yielded the 26 T cell receptor beta chains listed below, sequenced in a study of post-analysis software for immune sequencing data (dated by TCRdb to about 2015). The library was built by means of PCR. The sample was run on an Illumina HiSeq 2500. Unique molecular identifiers were incorporated into TCR beta cDNA libraries to reduce PCR and sequencing biases. The public reads were reprocessed in TCRdb via fastp at Q25 and MiXCR, keeping in-frame beta chains. One record per CDR3 amino acid sequence lists the most common genes and DNA. The sample contains 650,000 to 850,000 distinct CDR3 sequences, 46% of them found a single time. The ten top clones hold 4.9% of the sample. Broader findings and caveats from the paper: About five TRBV segments, including TRBV5-6, TRBV5-1 and TRBV20-1, were significantly more frequent in patients than controls.

Antigen specificity for these receptors is unknown. Sequencing used blood. The receptors here all came from a girl aged 5-17 years with multiple sclerosis.

This clonotype was detected a few times. The rearrangement links TRBV6-5 to TRBJ2-1; D possibly matches TRBD1 or TRBD2 (5 bases each). Trimming pared 4 bases from V and 9 bases from J, leaving 7 bases between. This CDR3 spans 11 amino acids. CDR1 and CDR2 from the germline V gene are MNHEY and SVGAGI. The CDR3 protein is CASSWGSEQFF. In DNA, the CDR3 is TGTGCCAGCAGTTGGGGGAGTGAGCAGTTCTTC.

This clonotype was found a few times. This chain connects TRBV7-9 to TRBJ2-1; D call uncertain. The CDR3 runs 16 residues. In germline, CDR1 is SEHNR, CDR2 FQNEAQ (reference sequence). Trimming cost V 4 bases and J 0 bases, with 13 bases left between them. CDR3 DNA sequence: TGTGCCAGCAGCTCCCCTACAGCCGGCTCCTACAATGAGCAGTTCTTC. Its translation is CASSSPTAGSYNEQFF.

A few counts support this clonotype. This sequence joins TRBV5-5 and TRBJ1-2; tentative D call: TRBD1 (5 bases). CDR1 is SGHKS, CDR2 YYEKEE, per germline (reference sequence). CDR3 length equals 14 residues. Trimming took 0 bases from V and 8 from J, leaving 14 bases between them. The CDR3 here is CASSLAAQGGGYTF. The CDR3 nucleotides are TGTGCCAGCAGCTTGGCCGCCCAGGGAGGCGGCTACACCTTC. Looking up the rest from reference TRBV5-5 and TRBJ1-2 gives the full variable domain: DAGVTQSPTHLIKTRGQQVTLRCSPISGHKSVSWYQQVLGQGPQFIFQYYEKEERGRGNFPDRFSARQFPNYSSELNVNALLLGDSALYLCASSLAAQGGGYTFGSGTRLTVV.

The chain has TRBV3-1 and TRBJ1-2; 9 bases fit TRBD1. Germline V gene data show CDR1 as LGHDT and CDR2 as YNNKEL (reference sequence). The CDR3 loop spans 15 amino acids. V was pared by 4 bases and J by 8 bases, with 11 bases of the junction left unmatched. The CDR3 region is CASSLKGTGTQGYTF. CDR3 bases: TGTGCCAGCAGCCTGAAAGGGACAGGGACGCAGGGCTACACCTTC.

The chain couples TRBV27 to TRBJ2-1; TRBD2 aligns across 7 bases. The CDR3 is 14 amino acids. Germline CDR1 and CDR2: MNHEY and SMNVEV (reference sequence). The trim removed 3 bases at V and 6 bases at J, leaving 5 bases unmatched. CDR3 in amino acids: CASSFQPGGNEQFF. CDR3 nucleotides: TGTGCCAGCAGTTTTCAACCGGGAGGCAATGAGCAGTTCTTC.

CDR3 bases: TGCGCCAGCAGTTCTGTGGGTCAGCAGTTCTTC. Translating it yields CASSSVGQQFF. This chain joins TRBV5-1 and TRBJ2-1; no definite D call. This CDR3 is built from 11 residues. V was shortened by 5 bases and J by 11 bases, with 11 bases between the two germline ends. CDR1 and CDR2 from the germline V gene are SGHRS and YFSETQ.

This clonotype has just one count. The chain couples TRBV30 to TRBJ2-3; possible D gene TRBD2, 5 bases. Germline-derived CDR1 and CDR2 are GTSNPN and SVGIG (reference sequence). V was pared by 2 bases and J by 3 bases, with 18 bases between. CDR3 length: 16 amino acids. The CDR3 loop is CAWSRSWAGATDTQYF. CDR3 nucleotides: TGTGCCTGGAGTCGGAGTTGGGCGGGCGCTACAGATACGCAGTATTTT.

The chain joins TRBV27 to TRBJ2-5, with D perhaps TRBD2 (5 bases). Per the germline V gene, CDR1 is MNHEY and CDR2 is SMNVEV (reference sequence). CDR3 size: 11 residues. Trimming stripped 5 bases from V and 11 bases from J, with 12 bases between. The CDR3 region has the DNA TGTGCCAGCAGTACCGGGAATGAGCAGTACTTC. Translating it yields CASSTGNEQYF.

This clonotype turned up a few times. This sequence joins TRBV12-3 or TRBV12-4 and TRBJ2-5; no reliable D call. Trimming removed 0 bases at V and 1 base at J, with 6 bases between. The CDR3 has 14 amino acids. CDR3 sequence: CASSLAASQETQYF. CDR3 DNA: TGTGCCAGCAGTTTAGCGGCAAGCCAAGAGACCCAGTACTTC.

The chain joins TRBV20-1 to TRBJ2-1; no reliable D call. Germline V gives CDR1 DFQATT, CDR2 SNEGSKA (reference sequence). CDR3 length: 12 amino acids. Trimming took off 3 bases at V and 6 bases at J, with 9 bases between the two ends. The CDR3 loop is CSARGMGNEQFF. The CDR3 DNA is TGCAGTGCTAGGGGCATGGGCAATGAGCAGTTCTTC.

A remark on this clonotype: Its ends do not fully match the called genes, so a read error is possible. The rearrangement uses TRBV20-1 and TRBJ2-1; D gene uncertain. Germline lookup yields CDR1 DFQATT and CDR2 SNEGSKA (reference sequence). The CDR3 length is 12 residues. The CDR3 loop is CSARVAGNEQFF. The CDR3 nucleotides read TGCAGTGCGAGAGTAGCAGGCAATGAGCAGTTCTTC.

Points on this clonotype: The germline gene is not matched at one end of the junction; a read error may be the cause. The chain has TRBV29-1 and TRBJ2-3, with D unresolved. This CDR3 has 10 amino acids. Germline CDR1 is SQVTM and CDR2 is ANQGSEA. CDR3 sequence: CSEQTDMQYF. The CDR3 DNA sequence: TGCAGCGAACAGACGGATATGCAGTATTTT.

This clonotype was seen a few times. V gene TRBV6-1 combines with J gene TRBJ1-2; TRBD1 matches 7 bases. V lost 5 bases to trimming and J lost 4 bases; unmatched junction nucleotides: 4. Germline V gene data show CDR1 as MNHNS and CDR2 as SASEGT. The CDR3 sequence is 13 residues long. The CDR3 protein is CASSTGTAYGYTF. CDR3 nucleotide sequence: TGTGCCAGCAGTACCGGGACAGCCTATGGCTACACCTTC.

The chain carries TRBV7-3 and TRBJ1-1, with 9 positions matching TRBD1. J was trimmed by 7 bases and V by 3 bases; bases with no gene match: 3. The CDR3 extends over 13 amino acids. Germline assignment: CDR1 SGHTA and CDR2 FQGTGA. This CDR3 is CASSFGQGFEAFF. The CDR3 region has the DNA TGTGCCAGCAGCTTCGGACAGGGGTTTGAAGCTTTCTTT.

The chain links TRBV7-9 to TRBJ2-7; 8 nucleotides match TRBD2. CDR3 length equals 15 residues. The V and J ends lost 2 bases and 3 bases, in that order; junction bases with no gene match: 6. Germline V gene lookup returns CDR1 SEHNR and CDR2 FQNEAQ (reference sequence). CDR3 DNA sequence: TGTGCCAGCAGCTTAACGGGAGGGGGGGTCTACGAGCAGTACTTC. It encodes CASSLTGGGVYEQYF.

Here the CDR3 DNA reads TGCGCCAGCAGTGACACAGGGCCCTACGAGCAGTACTTC. Its protein is CASSDTGPYEQYF. The V and J genes are TRBV5-1 and TRBJ2-7, with a possible D match to TRBD1 (6 bases). Germline-derived CDR1 and CDR2 are SGHRS and YFSETQ. CDR3 size: 13 residues. V was clipped by 5 bases and J by 2 bases, with 11 bases between them.

J is TRBJ2-1 and V is TRBV4-3; TRBD2 matches 9 bases. V lost 2 bases to trimming and J lost 0 bases; unmatched junction nucleotides: 5. The length of the CDR3 is 17 residues. Germline assignment: CDR1 LGHNA and CDR2 YSLEER. CDR3 protein: CASSQSTSGSSYNEQFF. The CDR3 DNA reads as TGCGCCAGCAGCCAATCGACTAGCGGTAGCTCCTACAATGAGCAGTTCTTC.

This rearrangement joins TRBV9 to TRBJ2-7, with 8 bases lining up with TRBD1. The CDR3 has 14 residues. After removal of 3 bases from V and 2 bases from J, the junction contained 4 bases not matched to a gene. Per the germline V gene, CDR1 is SGDLS and CDR2 is YYNGEE. CDR3 region: CASSGQGKAYEQYF. CDR3 bases: TGTGCCAGCAGCGGACAGGGGAAGGCCTACGAGCAGTACTTC.

The chain uses TRBV7-9 and TRBJ2-1, with D perhaps being TRBD1 or TRBD2 (5 bases each). With 2 bases removed from V and 4 bases from J, the gap between germline ends came to 18 bases. CDR1 SEHNR and CDR2 FQNEAQ come from the germline V gene (reference sequence). The CDR3 is 17 residues long. The CDR3 sequence is CASSLRVSGTAYNEQFF. The CDR3 nucleotides read TGTGCCAGCAGCTTAAGGGTTTCAGGGACGGCTTACAATGAGCAGTTCTTC.

This chain links TRBV18 with TRBJ2-4, with TRBD1 identical over 10 bases. Germline-derived CDR1 and CDR2 are KGHSH and LQKENI. The trim removed 2 bases at V and 0 bases at J, leaving 4 bases unmatched. The CDR3 sequence is 17 residues long. CDR3 amino acids: CASSPGTGAIAKNIQYF. Here the CDR3 DNA reads TGTGCCAGCTCACCAGGGACAGGGGCTATAGCCAAAAACATTCAGTACTTC.

V and J are TRBV7-2 and TRBJ2-2; the match to TRBD2 covers 16 bases. V trimming: 5 bases; J trimming: 1 base; junction bases outside the gene matches: 7. The CDR3 covers 19 residues. The germline V gene has CDR1 SGHTA and CDR2 FQGNSA. The CDR3 coding sequence is TGTGCCAGCAGCGCACCGGGACTAGCGGGAGGGAAGAACACCGGGGAGCTGTTTTTT. Protein sequence: CASSAPGLAGGKNTGELFF. The full variable domain, rest sourced from reference TRBV7-2 and TRBJ2-2, is GAGVSQSPSNKVTEKGKDVELRCDPISGHTALYWYRQSLGQGLEFLIYFQGNSAPDKSGLPSDRFSAERTGGSVSTLTIQRTQQEDSAVYLCASSAPGLAGGKNTGELFFGEGSRLTVL.

This clonotype was found a few times. The CDR3 loop reads CASSFSGPYNEQFF. CDR3 bases: TGTGCCAGCAGCTTCTCGGGGCCATACAATGAGCAGTTCTTC. The gene calls are TRBV7-3 and TRBJ2-1; D possibly matches TRBD1 or TRBD2 (5 bases each). CDR3 length: 14 residues. The ends were cut back, 3 bases at V and 4 bases at J, with 10 bases in the middle. Germline V gives CDR1 SGHTA, CDR2 FQGTGA.

J is TRBJ1-6 and V is TRBV10-3; no firm D call. The CDR3 totals 11 residues. Germline assignment: CDR1 ENHRY and CDR2 SYGVKD. The V gene lost 6 bases and the J gene lost 16 bases, with 13 bases spanning the gap. DNA for the CDR3: TGTGCCATCAGGGCCCGGGGATCTCTCCACTTT. This encodes CAIRARGSLHF.

This clonotype appeared a few times. The CDR3 region has the DNA TGCGCCAGCAGCCAGGTGGTAAGGAATGAGCAGTTCTTC. Amino acids: CASSQVVRNEQFF. The J gene is TRBJ2-1, the V gene TRBV4-3; no clear D. CDR1 is LGHNA, CDR2 YSLEER, per germline. The CDR3 runs to 13 residues. Trimming shortened V by 3 bases and J by 7 bases, and 10 bases separated the two germline ends.

This clonotype was seen a handful of times. This chain connects TRBV6-5 to TRBJ2-7; the match to TRBD2 covers 9 bases. The CDR3 runs 14 residues. CDR1 is MNHEY, CDR2 SVGAGI, per germline. V shed 5 bases and J 5 bases; nucleotides not matched to a gene: 7. CDR3 loop: CASSNSGSFNEQYF. The CDR3 nucleotides read TGTGCCAGCAGTAATAGCGGGAGTTTCAACGAGCAGTACTTC.

Only a few counts were recorded for this clonotype. The CDR3 DNA follows: TGCAGCGTTGAACTGGCTAACTATGGCTACACCTTC. This encodes CSVELANYGYTF. The rearrangement links TRBV29-1 to TRBJ1-2; no reliable D call. Per germline, CDR1 SQVTM and CDR2 ANQGSEA. The CDR3 spans 12 residues. V was trimmed by 2 bases and J by 0 bases, leaving 4 bases between them.